This paragraph covers one T cell receptor (beta chain) sequence. V lost 0 bases to trimming and J lost 6 bases; unmatched junction nucleotides: 16. CDR1 and CDR2 (germline): SGHRS, YFSETQ. This CDR3 region has 18 residues. Authors' methods: Reference gene primers were amplified, and this amplification served to estimate nucleated cell counts. Method: immunoSEQ multiplex PCR; TCRdb's copy keeps in-frame clones and lacks some. V, J and clone size reflect that table, while D and trimming were determined from the DNA. Of roughly 110,000 clones listed, about 80% are singletons. These data come from a study of blood T cell repertoires in COVID-19. Study summary: Samples representing acute and convalescent COVID-19 were sourced from the United States, Italy and Spain. From T cells, B-cell-depleted T cells, or PBMCs came the material, which was cDNA or gDNA.

Source material: peripheral blood. The sequence was collected from a man between 65 and 80 years old with acute or convalescent COVID-19. This sequence joins TRBV5-1 and TRBJ2-7; 9 bases agree with TRBD1. The DNA of the CDR3 is TGCGCCAGCAGCTTGGTTCGGGACAGGGCGCTAGGACCCTCCGAGCAGTACTTC. The encoded protein is CASSLVRDRALGPSEQYF. Full variable domain (outside the CDR3, taken from reference TRBV5-1 and TRBJ2-7): KAGVTQTPRYLIKTRGQQVTLSCSPISGHRSVSWYQQTPGQGLQFLFEYFSETQRNKGNFPGRFSGRQFSNSRSEMNVSTLELGDSALYLCASSLVRDRALGPSEQYFGPGTRLTVT.